The T cell receptor beta chain described here comes from a study of shared clonotypes between healthy human individuals. Study-level information: CD4 naive cells filled three plates per donor, CD4 memory three, CD8 naive two and CD8 memory one.

Study-level results: How much donors shared clonotypes was expected to be affected by sequencing depth.

Notes on this clone: Antigen unknown.

Samples underwent the assay at deep level. Several immunoSEQ plates received, in even portions, the genomic DNA of each subset. The method was immunoSEQ multiplex PCR; TCRdb's version includes in-frame clones alone and lacks a portion of them. The data contain under 850,000 clones, 92% of them singletons. The naive CD8 subset, CD45RO-negative cells positively selected for CCR7, excluded terminally differentiated effector memory CD45RA+ cells. CDR1 and CDR2 from the germline V gene are SGHAT and FQNNGV. V lost 2 bases, J lost 1 base, and 3 bases stayed unmatched. The CDR3 has 17 amino acids. Sequencing used naive CD8+ T cells sorted from blood. The rearrangement links TRBV11-2 to TRBJ2-1; 12 positions agree with TRBD2. This TCR came from a man under 40 in good health. The CDR3 bases are TGTGCCAGCAGCTTACTAGCGGGAGGGTGGTCCTACAATGAGCAGTTCTTC. Translated, it gives CASSLLAGGWSYNEQFF.